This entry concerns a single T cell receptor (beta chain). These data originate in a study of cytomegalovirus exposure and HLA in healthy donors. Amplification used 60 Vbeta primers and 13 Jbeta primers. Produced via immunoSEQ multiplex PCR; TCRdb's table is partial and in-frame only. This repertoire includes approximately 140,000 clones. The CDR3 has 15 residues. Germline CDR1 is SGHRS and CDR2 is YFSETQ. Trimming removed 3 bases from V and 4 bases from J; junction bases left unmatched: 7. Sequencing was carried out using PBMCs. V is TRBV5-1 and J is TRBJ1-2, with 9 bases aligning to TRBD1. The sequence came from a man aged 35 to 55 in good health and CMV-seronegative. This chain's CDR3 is CASSWGTGLSYGYTF. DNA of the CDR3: TGCGCCAGCAGCTGGGGGACAGGGCTGAGCTATGGCTACACCTTC.